The 19 T cell receptor beta chains below were found in one sample sequenced in a study of low-dose radiotherapy and immunotherapy resistance in tumors. TRAV and TRBV primers primed cDNA for both TCRalpha and TCRbeta. The authors ran around 18 PCR cycles to amplify TCRs with a constant-region primer and V-primer adapter. TCRdb independently ran MiXCR on the reads; one entry per CDR3 protein. The sample lists roughly 11,000 distinct CDR3 sequences; 51% were seen once. The origin of the receptors is a human donor with advanced metastatic prostate, ovarian, gallbladder or colorectal cancer (not recorded which). This table probably holds off-target reads from a library built for another chain.

This chain uses TRBV2 with TRBJ2-5; weak D call: TRBD2 (5 bases). There are 14 residues in the CDR3. V was pared by 9 bases and J by 0 bases, with 14 bases between. Per the germline V gene, CDR1 is SNHLY and CDR2 is FYNNEI. As DNA, the CDR3 is TGTGCCAGAGGTCCGGGATCTTACCAAGAGACCCAGTACTTC. Translated, it gives CARGPGSYQETQYF.

The J gene is TRBJ2-3, the V gene TRBV20-1; D may be TRBD2 (6 bases). V lost 2 bases and J 0 bases, leaving 9 bases between the germline ends. Germline assignment: CDR1 DFQATT and CDR2 SNEGSKA (reference sequence). This CDR3 contains 14 residues. The CDR3 reads CSARPGTSTDTQYF. The CDR3 DNA sequence: TGCAGTGCTAGACCCGGGACTAGCACAGATACGCAGTATTTT.

The chain couples TRBV4-1 to TRBJ1-1; D not resolved. Between the trimmed V and J ends, which lost 7 bases and 6 bases, there was a span of 21 bases. Germline CDR1 is MGHRA and CDR2 is YSYEKL. The CDR3 runs to 15 residues. The CDR3 loop is CASNQPVGVSSEAFF. CDR3 in DNA: TGCGCCAGCAACCAGCCAGTCGGGGTCTCGTCTGAAGCTTTCTTT.

This rearrangement joins TRBV5-1 to TRBJ2-1, with a tentative D call TRBD1 (5 bases). Germline V gives CDR1 SGHRS, CDR2 YFSETQ. Trimming removed 0 bases at V and 6 bases at J, with 7 bases between. The CDR3 is made up of 13 amino acids. The CDR3 protein is CASSLGGFNEQFF. CDR3 bases: TGCGCCAGCAGCTTGGGGGGCTTCAATGAGCAGTTCTTC.

This chain links TRBV27 with TRBJ1-2; D remains ambiguous. The germline gives CDR1 MNHEY, CDR2 SMNVEV (reference sequence). The CDR3 length is 14 residues. Trimming removed 7 bases from V and 0 bases from J, with 12 bases in between. CDR3 DNA sequence: TGTGCCAGCACCCCAAAGGGAGCTAACTATGGCTACACCTTC. Its protein product is CASTPKGANYGYTF.

The genes are TRBV5-4 and TRBJ2-1; D perhaps matches TRBD2 (6 bases). From germline, CDR1 is SGHNT and CDR2 YYREEE (reference sequence). Trimming removed 2 bases at V and 6 bases at J, with 15 bases between. This CDR3 is built from 15 residues. The CDR3 DNA follows: TGTGCCAGCAGCTTCTCAGCGGGTCGACTCAATGAGCAGTTCTTC. This codes for CASSFSAGRLNEQFF.

Only a few counts were recorded for this clonotype. The chain carries TRBV12-3 or TRBV12-4 and TRBJ2-1; 7 bases are shared with TRBD1. The CDR3 runs to 15 residues. With 6 bases clipped from V and 6 bases from J, the junction kept 11 bases outside the gene matches. The CDR3 protein is CASSYRGLKGNEQFF. CDR3 in DNA: TGTGCCAGCAGCTACAGGGGCCTTAAGGGCAATGAGCAGTTCTTC.

This clonotype has just a few counts. The chain employs TRBV5-1 and TRBJ2-7; the D gene is possibly TRBD1 (6 bases). Deletions cut 2 bases from V and 4 bases from J, with 13 bases between. CDR3 length: 14 residues. Germline V gives CDR1 SGHRS, CDR2 YFSETQ. The CDR3 DNA is TGCGCCAGCAGCTTCATAGACAGGATTTACGAGCAGTACTTC. Protein sequence: CASSFIDRIYEQYF.

This chain uses TRBV5-1 with TRBJ2-7; TRBD1 matches 9 bases. Trimming removed 0 bases from V and 5 bases from J; junction bases left unmatched: 12. Germline-derived CDR1 and CDR2 are SGHRS and YFSETQ. This CDR3 contains 17 residues. CDR3 residues: CASSLGSGTGLPHEQYF. Here the CDR3 DNA reads TGCGCCAGCAGCTTGGGATCCGGGACAGGGCTTCCCCACGAGCAGTACTTC.

The rearrangement joins TRBV7-6 to TRBJ1-1; D remains unclear. The CDR3 spans 13 residues. V was cut by 5 bases and J by 0 bases, with 7 bases left in between. In germline, CDR1 is SGHVS, CDR2 FNYEAQ. The CDR3 DNA reads as TGTGCCAGCAGCAATCAACTGAACACTGAAGCTTTCTTT. It codes for CASSNQLNTEAFF. Full variable domain (outside the CDR3, taken from reference TRBV7-6 and TRBJ1-1): GAGVSQSPRYKVTKRGQDVALRCDPISGHVSLYWYRQALGQGPEFLTYFNYEAQQDKSGLPNDRFSAERPEGSISTLTIQRTEQRDSAMYRCASSNQLNTEAFFGQGTRLTVV.

V gene TRBV2 combines with J gene TRBJ2-7, with D tentatively TRBD1 (8 bases). This CDR3 spans 15 amino acids. The germline V gene encodes CDR1 SNHLY and CDR2 FYNNEI. Trimming took 2 bases from V and 5 from J, leaving 16 bases between them. In DNA form, the CDR3 reads TGTGCCAGCAGTGAATACAGGGGGGGTTCCCACGAGCAGTACTTC. Translated: CASSEYRGGSHEQYF.

V gene TRBV14 combines with J gene TRBJ2-7; unclear D gene. V lost 1 base and J 3 bases, leaving 7 bases between the germline ends. The germline gives CDR1 SGHDN, CDR2 FVKESK. There are 13 residues in the CDR3. The CDR3, as DNA: TGTGCCAGCAGCCAAGGGTGGGGCTACGAGCAGTACTTC. Translation: CASSQGWGYEQYF.

This clonotype was detected a few times. The chain has TRBV12-3 or TRBV12-4 and TRBJ2-1, with 9 bases aligning to TRBD1. The CDR3 totals 15 residues. Trimming cost V 6 bases and J 7 bases; bases outside gene matches: 10. CDR3 amino acids: CASSLTRTGANEQFF. CDR3 in DNA: TGTGCCAGCAGCCTCACCCGGACAGGGGCGAATGAGCAGTTCTTC.

The chain uses TRBV9 and TRBJ1-1, with D unclear. The length of the CDR3 is 15 residues. V lost 3 bases and J lost 5, with 17 bases in between. The germline gives CDR1 SGDLS, CDR2 YYNGEE. This chain's CDR3 is CASSAGERPMTEAFF. In DNA form, the CDR3 reads TGTGCCAGCAGCGCCGGGGAGAGGCCAATGACTGAAGCTTTCTTT.

The chain joins TRBV5-1 to TRBJ2-1; 14 positions match TRBD2. This CDR3 has 16 amino acids. Germline V CDR1 and CDR2: SGHRS, YFSETQ. Trimming took 4 bases from V and 8 from J; bases not matched to a gene: 8. CDR3 residues: CASSRGTSGSSYEQFF. CDR3 DNA: TGCGCCAGCAGCAGGGGGACTAGCGGGAGTTCCTATGAGCAGTTCTTC.

This chain links TRBV9 with TRBJ2-7; 8 nucleotides align to TRBD1. With 3 bases clipped from V and 7 bases from J, the junction kept 9 bases outside the gene matches. The CDR3 runs to 14 residues. Germline assignment: CDR1 SGDLS and CDR2 YYNGEE. CDR3 sequence: CASSARTGMREQYF. CDR3 nucleotide sequence: TGTGCCAGCAGCGCCAGGACAGGGATGCGGGAGCAGTACTTC.

V is TRBV2 and J is TRBJ1-2, with 9 nucleotides matching TRBD1. V lost 7 bases, J lost 3 bases, and 6 bases stayed unmatched. Germline CDR1 reads SNHLY; CDR2 reads FYNNEI. The length of the CDR3 is 14 residues. The CDR3 region has the DNA TGTGCCAGCATTCGGACAGGGGAGGACTATGGCTACACCTTC. Its translation is CASIRTGEDYGYTF.

J is TRBJ1-2 and V is TRBV11-2, with TRBD1 matching over 8 bases. Trimming took 0 bases from V and 2 from J; bases not matched to a gene: 2. Germline V gene data show CDR1 as SGHAT and CDR2 as FQNNGV. The length of the CDR3 is 15 residues. In DNA form, the CDR3 reads TGTGCCAGCAGCTTAGACGACAGGGGAAACTATGGCTACACCTTC. Translating gives CASSLDDRGNYGYTF.

This clonotype has only one observation. CDR3 amino acids: CASSGSRVGNEQFF. CDR3 nucleotides: TGTGCCAGCAGTGGATCACGGGTCGGCAATGAGCAGTTCTTC. This sequence joins TRBV2 and TRBJ2-1; no reliable D call. Germline values: CDR1 SNHLY, CDR2 FYNNEI. V was cut by 4 bases and J by 6 bases, with 13 bases left in between. This CDR3 spans 14 amino acids. Filled out from reference TRBV2 and TRBJ2-1, the complete variable domain reads EPEVTQTPSHQVTQMGQEVILRCVPISNHLYFYWYRQILGQKVEFLVSFYNNEISEKSEIFDDQFSVERPDGSNFTLKIRSTKLEDSAMYFCASSGSRVGNEQFFGPGTRLTVL.